Below are 21 T cell receptor beta chains sequenced from a single sample in a study of T cells in Graves' hyperthyroidism and ophthalmopathy. TCR beta CDR3 regions were amplified from RNA transcripts. HTBI primers were employed in a first-round RT-PCR of the TCR CDR3. TCRdb reprocessed the multiplex PCR reads via MiXCR and lists one record per CDR3 protein. There are about half a million distinct CDR3 sequences in the sample; more than 15% occur only once, and approximately 30% lies in the top ten. Sequenced sample: blood. These receptors originate from a woman aged 25 to 45 with Graves' ophthalmopathy.

This clonotype was observed many times. V is TRBV30 and J is TRBJ2-1; D perhaps matches TRBD1 (5 bases). Germline V gives CDR1 GTSNPN, CDR2 SVGIG (reference sequence). Trimming took 3 bases from V and 6 from J, leaving 15 bases between them. This CDR3 contains 14 residues. For the CDR3, the DNA is TGTGCCTGGAGAGGGTCCCACAGGATCAATGAGCAGTTCTTC. Its protein product is CAWRGSHRINEQFF.

The genes are TRBV28 and TRBJ2-7; TRBD2 agrees at 11 bases. The CDR3 consists of 14 residues. V shed 3 bases, J shed 7 bases, and the junction held 5 bases outside the gene matches. Germline V gene lookup returns CDR1 MDHEN and CDR2 SYDVKM. As DNA, the CDR3 is TGTGCCAGCAGTTTCGCGCTAGCGGGAGGTGAGCAGTACTTC. Translation gives CASSFALAGGEQYF. Complete variable domain (other parts from reference TRBV28 and TRBJ2-7): DVKVTQSSRYLVKRTGEKVFLECVQDMDHENMFWYRQDPGLGLRLIYFSYDVKMKEKGDIPEGYSVSREKKERFSLILESASTNQTSMYLCASSFALAGGEQYFGPGTRLTVT.

The chain has TRBV5-4 and TRBJ2-3; 9 nucleotides align to TRBD1. Germline values: CDR1 SGHNT, CDR2 YYREEE (reference sequence). CDR3 length: 14 amino acids. V was clipped by 7 bases and J by 2 bases; unmatched bases: 5. The CDR3 DNA is TGTGCCAGCGCCCGGGACAGGGACACAGATACGCAGTATTTT. Encoded protein: CASARDRDTDTQYF.

This chain uses TRBV4-1 with TRBJ2-7, with a possible D match to TRBD2 (5 bases). The CDR3 loop spans 11 amino acids. V lost 2 bases to trimming and J lost 7 bases, with 6 bases between them. Per the germline V gene, CDR1 is MGHRA and CDR2 is YSYEKL. The CDR3 loop is CASSQWEEQYF. The CDR3 DNA sequence: TGCGCCAGCAGCCAATGGGAGGAGCAGTACTTC.

This clonotype was seen many times. The chain joins TRBV20-1 to TRBJ2-1; 10 nucleotides agree with TRBD2. The germline gives CDR1 DFQATT, CDR2 SNEGSKA (reference sequence). The CDR3 has 17 residues. With 2 bases clipped from V and 4 bases from J, the junction kept 11 bases outside the gene matches. CDR3 bases: TGCAGTGCTAGACCTAGCGGGAGTAAGGGGAATTACAATGAGCAGTTCTTC. Translating gives CSARPSGSKGNYNEQFF.

The chain couples TRBV20-1 to TRBJ2-3, with 12 bases fitting TRBD2. V lost 0 bases to trimming and J lost 10 bases; unmatched junction nucleotides: 8. CDR3 length: 15 residues. Germline V gene sequence: CDR1 DFQATT, CDR2 SNEGSKA (reference sequence). CDR3 in DNA: TGCAGTGCTAGAGATCCGGCTAGCGGGAGGGCCGCGCAGTATTTT. It is translated as CSARDPASGRAAQYF.

In this sample, this clonotype turned up many times. The chain uses TRBV3-1 and TRBJ2-5; D is unclear. The CDR3 is 13 residues long. Germline V CDR1 and CDR2: LGHDT, YNNKEL (reference sequence). V was clipped by 1 base and J by 2 bases, with 5 bases between them. DNA of the CDR3: TGTGCCAGCAGCCAAGCGGTTCAAGAGACCCAGTACTTC. Protein sequence: CASSQAVQETQYF.

In DNA form, the CDR3 reads TGCAGTGCTAGAGATCAGTGGGAGTGGGTAGATACGCAGTATTTT. It yields the protein CSARDQWEWVDTQYF. This chain links TRBV20-1 with TRBJ2-3; a weak D match, TRBD2 (5 bases). This CDR3 has 15 residues. The V end lost 0 bases, the J end lost 5 bases, and 15 bases lay between the germline ends. Germline CDR1 and CDR2: DFQATT and SNEGSKA (reference sequence).

The CDR3 spells CASADPNSPLHF. In DNA, the CDR3 is TGTGCCAGCGCGGACCCGAATTCACCCCTCCACTTT. The chain carries TRBV27 and TRBJ1-6, with unresolved D. Germline V gives CDR1 MNHEY, CDR2 SMNVEV (reference sequence). This CDR3 spans 12 amino acids. Deletions cut 8 bases from V and 7 bases from J, with 9 bases between.

This clonotype has a count of ten or more. The V call is TRBV7-2, the J call TRBJ2-5; possibly TRBD2 for D (6 bases). Trimming took 4 bases from V and 3 from J, leaving 18 bases between them. The CDR3 covers 16 residues. The V gene's germline CDR1 is SGHTA and CDR2 FQGNSA. Here the CDR3 reads CASSSSGTHLKETQYF. The CDR3 bases are TGTGCCAGCAGCTCGTCCGGGACTCATCTGAAAGAGACCCAGTACTTC.

The rearrangement uses TRBV5-1 and TRBJ2-6; D ambiguous. The CDR3 is 15 residues long. Trimming left V 4 bases short and J 2 bases short, with 10 bases between. The germline gives CDR1 SGHRS, CDR2 YFSETQ. The CDR3 coding sequence is TGCGCCAGCAGCCACGGGCCAGCTGGGGCCAACGTCCTGACTTTC. It encodes CASSHGPAGANVLTF.

This clonotype was recorded many times. The chain joins TRBV7-9 to TRBJ2-1; the match to TRBD1 covers 11 bases. The CDR3 loop spans 19 amino acids. V shed 5 bases and J 7 bases; nucleotides not matched to a gene: 19. Per the germline V gene, CDR1 is SEHNR and CDR2 is FQNEAQ (reference sequence). Here the CDR3 DNA reads TGTGCCAGCAGCCGTACAATTGGACAGGGGGCGACTCCTCGGAATGAGCAGTTCTTC. The encoded protein is CASSRTIGQGATPRNEQFF. Full variable domain (rest looked up from reference TRBV7-9 and TRBJ2-1): DTGVSQNPRHKITKRGQNVTFRCDPISEHNRLYWYRQTLGQGPEFLTYFQNEAQLEKSRLLSDRFSAERPKGSFSTLEIQRTEQGDSAMYLCASSRTIGQGATPRNEQFFGPGTRLTVL.

This clonotype was seen repeatedly, ten times or more. V and J are TRBV12-3 or TRBV12-4 and TRBJ1-1, with 7 bases identical to TRBD1. The V gene end was trimmed by 3 bases and the J gene end by 4 bases; junction bases not matched to a gene: 5. The CDR3 is 14 amino acids. In DNA form, the CDR3 reads TGTGCCAGCAGTTTGGAAGGGGGCTTCACTGAAGCTTTCTTT. This sequence encodes CASSLEGGFTEAFF.

The chain combines TRBV7-9 with TRBJ1-6, with TRBD1 matching 9 bases. V was pared by 4 bases and J by 10 bases, with 8 bases of the junction left unmatched. Germline CDR1 and CDR2: SEHNR and FQNEAQ (reference sequence). The CDR3 sequence is 15 residues long. The CDR3 DNA is TGTGCCAGCAGCTCCCGGACAGGGGAGAGATCACCCCTCCACTTT. Residues: CASSSRTGERSPLHF.

The CDR3 DNA follows: TGTGCCAGCAGTGGGGACTTGAAGGGGCAGTATTTT. It encodes CASSGDLKGQYF. The chain joins TRBV28 to TRBJ2-3; D is perhaps TRBD2 (6 bases). CDR1 MDHEN and CDR2 SYDVKM come from the germline V gene. The length of the CDR3 is 12 residues. Trimming removed 5 bases from V and 11 bases from J, with 14 bases in between.

The sample holds many counts of this clonotype. The J gene is TRBJ1-3, the V gene TRBV28; 7 bases agree with TRBD1. J lost 3 bases, V lost 6 bases, and 5 bases had no gene match. This CDR3 is built from 14 residues. CDR1 MDHEN and CDR2 SYDVKM come from the germline V gene. The CDR3 nucleotides are TGTGCCAGCAGAAGACAGGGAGGTGGAAACACCATATATTTT. This sequence encodes CASRRQGGGNTIYF.

This clonotype was seen ten or more times. V gene TRBV11-2 combines with J gene TRBJ1-1; D is unclear. Germline CDR1 is SGHAT and CDR2 is FQNNGV. V was trimmed by 3 bases and J by 3 bases, leaving 20 bases between them. CDR3 length: 17 residues. The CDR3 sequence: CASSFLAPSSLDTEAFF. The CDR3 DNA follows: TGTGCCAGCAGCTTTTTGGCTCCATCGAGTCTTGACACTGAAGCTTTCTTT.

This clonotype was seen a few times. The chain has TRBV11-2 and TRBJ2-3; perhaps TRBD2 as D (7 bases). CDR3 length: 14 residues. The V gene's germline CDR1 is SGHAT and CDR2 FQNNGV. V lost 3 bases to trimming and J lost 5 bases, with 12 bases between them. The chain's CDR3 is CASSFYREGDTQYF. Here the CDR3 DNA reads TGTGCCAGCAGCTTTTACAGGGAGGGAGATACGCAGTATTTT.

The sample holds many counts of this clonotype. The chain employs TRBV2 and TRBJ2-1; 9 nucleotides line up with TRBD2. CDR1 is SNHLY, CDR2 FYNNEI, per germline. CDR3 size: 16 residues. V trimming: 7 bases; J trimming: 4 bases; junction bases outside the gene matches: 11. The chain's CDR3 is CASTPLKRGDYNEQFF. CDR3 nucleotide sequence: TGTGCCAGCACCCCCTTAAAGCGGGGGGATTACAATGAGCAGTTCTTC. The whole variable domain, filled in from reference TRBV2 and TRBJ2-1, reads EPEVTQTPSHQVTQMGQEVILRCVPISNHLYFYWYRQILGQKVEFLVSFYNNEISEKSEIFDDQFSVERPDGSNFTLKIRSTKLEDSAMYFCASTPLKRGDYNEQFFGPGTRLTVL.

The CDR3: CASSLQGVSDTQYF. CDR3 bases: TGTGCCAGCAGTCTACAGGGGGTCTCAGATACGCAGTATTTT. The V call is TRBV28, the J call TRBJ2-3; TRBD1 matches 8 bases. From germline, CDR1 is MDHEN and CDR2 SYDVKM. V lost 5 bases to trimming and J lost 4 bases; unmatched junction nucleotides: 5. The CDR3 is 14 amino acids.

This chain connects TRBV6-4 to TRBJ1-1, with D maybe TRBD1 (5 bases). The CDR3 length is 14 residues. Germline lookup yields CDR1 MRHNA and CDR2 SNTAGT. The ends were cut back, 3 bases at V and 4 bases at J, with 12 bases in the middle. The CDR3 coding sequence is TGTGCCAGCAGTGAGTTTAGGGGCGGCACTGAAGCTTTCTTT. Its protein is CASSEFRGGTEAFF.